Sequencing of this T cell receptor beta chain was carried out in a study of beta chain features in type 1 diabetes. Turning to the study itself: The examined sorted cells totaled 107,917,701 across samples. The study, taken as a whole, reports: With patients and controls alike, PCR might favor shorter templates to an equal degree. Fewer insertions but more deletions were seen at VDJ junctions in type 1 diabetes patients.

In all sorted populations, purity surpassed 98%. Of note for this clone: The antigen is unknown.

Expressed TCRB transcripts were sequenced because the isolated RNA had all been reverse transcribed beforehand. The assay was immunoSEQ multiplex PCR, and TCRdb's table has in-frame clones only and misses some. The data show some 150,000 clones, 11% seen once. The CDR3 extends over 16 amino acids. The germline CDR1 and CDR2 sequences are SNHLY and FYNNEI. V was shortened by 7 bases and J by 0 bases, with 13 bases between the two germline ends. This receptor was taken from a man between 18 and 35 years old in good health. This rearrangement joins TRBV2 to TRBJ2-6, with no clear D. Sequences were obtained from central memory CD4+ T cells from blood. The CDR3 DNA sequence: TGTGCCAGCAAAACCCGTGGCGTCTCTGGGGCCAACGTCCTGACTTTC. Protein sequence: CASKTRGVSGANVLTF. The variable domain in full, completed from reference TRBV2 and TRBJ2-6, reads EPEVTQTPSHQVTQMGQEVILRCVPISNHLYFYWYRQILGQKVEFLVSFYNNEISEKSEIFDDQFSVERPDGSNFTLKIRSTKLEDSAMYFCASKTRGVSGANVLTFGAGSRLTVL.